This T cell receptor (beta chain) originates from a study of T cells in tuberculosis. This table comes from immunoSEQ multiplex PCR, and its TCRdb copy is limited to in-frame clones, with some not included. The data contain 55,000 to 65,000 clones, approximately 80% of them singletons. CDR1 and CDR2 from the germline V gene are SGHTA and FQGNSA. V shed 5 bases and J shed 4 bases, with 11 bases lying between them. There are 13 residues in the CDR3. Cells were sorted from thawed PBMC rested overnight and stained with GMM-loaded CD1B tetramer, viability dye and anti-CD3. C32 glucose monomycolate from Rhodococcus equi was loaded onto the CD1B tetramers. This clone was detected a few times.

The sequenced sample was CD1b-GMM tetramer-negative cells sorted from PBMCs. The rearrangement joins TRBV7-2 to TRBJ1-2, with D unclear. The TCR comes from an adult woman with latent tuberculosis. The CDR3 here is CASSDRVLYGYTF. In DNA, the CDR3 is TGTGCCAGCAGCGATCGGGTACTCTATGGCTACACCTTC. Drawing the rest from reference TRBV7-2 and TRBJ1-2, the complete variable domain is GAGVSQSPSNKVTEKGKDVELRCDPISGHTALYWYRQSLGQGLEFLIYFQGNSAPDKSGLPSDRFSAERTGGSVSTLTIQRTQQEDSAVYLCASSDRVLYGYTFGSGTRLTVV.